Sequencing of this T cell receptor (beta chain) was carried out in a study of cytomegalovirus exposure and HLA in healthy donors. The CDR3 has 14 residues. CDR1 and CDR2 from the germline V gene are WNHNN and SYGVQD (reference sequence). V lost 6 bases, J lost 7 bases, and 9 bases stayed unmatched. This clone was detected only a few times. What it recognizes is unknown. Study-wide findings and caveats: V segments that were indistinguishable, TRBV6-2 and TRBV6-3 among them, were omitted from analysis.

PCR was performed using 60 Vbeta and 13 Jbeta primers. Assay: immunoSEQ multiplex PCR; the TCRdb copy retains only in-frame clones and omits some. The sample consists of some 140,000 clones, around 79% of them appearing once. Sequencing input: PBMCs. This chain connects TRBV10-1 to TRBJ1-1; TRBD1 aligns across 9 bases. This TCR came from a female donor in good health and CMV-seronegative. In DNA, the CDR3 is TGCGCCAGCAGACCTGACAGGGGGGCCGGTGAAGCTTTCTTT. This encodes CASRPDRGAGEAFF.